Following are 13 T cell receptor beta chains from one sample sequenced in a study of glioma-infiltrating T cells after dendritic cell vaccination. Libraries were prepared by immunoSEQ multiplex PCR; TCRdb keeps only in-frame clonotypes and omits some of them. The sample contains 2,500 to 4,000 clones, 60% to 80% of which appear only once. Material: tumor tissue, obtained before dendritic cell vaccination. All receptors derive from a human donor with glioblastoma.

Comment on this clone: The junction departs from germline at one end; a sequencing error may be responsible. The CDR3 nucleotides read TGTGCTAGCAGCCTCGACGGGGACAGGGGGCGCGAAGGTGGGGGCTACACCTTC. This translates into CASSLDGDRGREGGGYTF. V gene TRBV7-7 combines with J gene TRBJ1-2; 12 positions agree with TRBD1. The CDR3 has 18 amino acids. Germline CDR1 and CDR2: SSHAT and FNYEAQ (reference sequence).

This chain connects TRBV29-1 to TRBJ2-5; D gene uncertain. The V end was cut by 7 bases, the J end by 3 bases, with 6 bases between. The CDR3 spans 10 residues. The germline V gene has CDR1 SQVTM and CDR2 ANQGSEA. CDR3 nucleotide sequence: TGCAGCGCCAGAAAAGAGACCCAGTACTTC. Amino acids: CSARKETQYF.

The V call is TRBV4-3, the J call TRBJ1-5; a possible D gene is TRBD1 (5 bases). The CDR3 totals 15 residues. Germline V gene data show CDR1 as LGHNA and CDR2 as YSLEER. Trimming cost V 0 bases and J 4 bases, with 10 bases left between them. In nucleotides, the CDR3 is TGCGCCAGCAGCCAAGACAGGGTTGGGAATCAGCCCCAGCATTTT. As protein: CASSQDRVGNQPQHF.

The chain uses TRBV29-1 and TRBJ2-5; 7 nucleotides line up with TRBD1. The J call is in doubt because the DNA end fits TRBJ2-7 better. This CDR3 has 14 amino acids. Germline V gene lookup returns CDR1 SQVTM and CDR2 ANQGSEA. The CDR3 sequence is CSVEGTGDFYEQYF. For the CDR3, the DNA is TGCAGCGTTGAAGGGACAGGTGATTTCTACGAGCAGTACTTC.

The genes are TRBV19 and TRBJ1-3; 8 nucleotides line up with TRBD1. CDR3 length: 14 amino acids. Unmatched junction bases numbered 5, after V lost 8 bases and J lost 2 bases. In germline, CDR1 is LNHDA, CDR2 SQIVND (reference sequence). Written as DNA, the CDR3 is TGTGCCAGTCAGACAGGGGCAACTGGAAACACCATATATTTT. This gives the protein CASQTGATGNTIYF.

J is TRBJ1-1 and V is TRBV19; tentatively, D is TRBD1 (6 bases). With 9 bases removed from V and 4 bases from J, the gap between germline ends came to 15 bases. Germline-derived CDR1 and CDR2 are LNHDA and SQIVND (reference sequence). The CDR3 extends over 13 amino acids. The CDR3: CASLGQTGTEAFF. DNA of the CDR3: TGTGCCAGCCTAGGACAGACCGGCACTGAAGCTTTCTTT.

The chain links TRBV29-1 to TRBJ1-5; a possible D gene is TRBD1 (5 bases). This CDR3 region has 13 residues. Trimming cost V 4 bases and J 4 bases, with 11 bases left between them. In germline, CDR1 is SQVTM, CDR2 ANQGSEA. CDR3 DNA: TGCAGCGTTGGGGCAGGGATGAATCAGCCCCAGCATTTT. Translating gives CSVGAGMNQPQHF.

J is TRBJ2-3 and V is TRBV7-3; 9 bases align to TRBD2. The V gene end was trimmed by 4 bases and the J gene end by 1 base; junction bases not matched to a gene: 6. Germline assignment: CDR1 SGHTA and CDR2 FQGTGA. The CDR3 spans 16 residues. CDR3 nucleotide sequence: TGTGCCAGCAGCTACCTTAGCGGGGGCCGCACAGATACGCAGTATTTT. This encodes CASSYLSGGRTDTQYF.

This chain connects TRBV5-4 to TRBJ2-3, with D uncertain. The CDR3 is made up of 16 amino acids. The ends were cut back, 1 base at V and 3 bases at J, with 15 bases in the middle. CDR1 and CDR2 from the germline V gene are SGHNT and YYREEE (reference sequence). In DNA, the CDR3 is TGTGCCAGCAGCTTGCCCCTGGGCCTCGGTACAGATACGCAGTATTTT. This codes for CASSLPLGLGTDTQYF. The full variable domain, rest sourced from reference TRBV5-4 and TRBJ2-3, is ETGVTQSPTHLIKTRGQQVTLRCSSQSGHNTVSWYQQALGQGPQFIFQYYREEENGRGNFPPRFSGLQFPNYSSELNVNALELDDSALYLCASSLPLGLGTDTQYFGPGTRLTVL.

V usage is TRBV10-3 and J usage is TRBJ1-5; no definite D call. Germline V gene lookup returns CDR1 ENHRY and CDR2 SYGVKD. V lost 2 bases to trimming and J lost 4 bases, with 6 bases between them. The CDR3 is 13 residues long. The chain's CDR3 is CAISEQDNQPQHF. The DNA for the CDR3 is TGTGCCATCAGTGAGCAGGATAATCAGCCCCAGCATTTT.

This chain joins TRBV4-3 and TRBJ2-3; TRBD2 agrees at 16 bases. Germline V gene sequence: CDR1 LGHNA, CDR2 YSLEER. CDR3 length: 18 residues. V was pared by 4 bases and J by 2 bases, with 6 bases of the junction left unmatched. The CDR3 sequence: CASSRGLAGGPSTDTQYF. The CDR3 DNA follows: TGCGCCAGCAGCCGGGGACTAGCGGGGGGGCCGTCCACAGATACGCAGTATTTT.

The J gene is TRBJ2-7, the V gene TRBV9, with TRBD2 identical over 7 bases. This CDR3 comprises 14 residues. The V gene's germline CDR1 is SGDLS and CDR2 YYNGEE. J lost 6 bases, V lost 4 bases, and 10 bases had no gene match. The CDR3 DNA reads as TGTGCCAGCAGCCCCCGGGACTATTTTCCCGAGCAGTACTTC. Residues: CASSPRDYFPEQYF. The full variable domain, its missing parts supplied by reference TRBV9 and TRBJ2-7, is DSGVTQTPKHLITATGQRVTLRCSPRSGDLSVYWYQQSLDQGLQFLIQYYNGEERAKGNILERFSAQQFPDLHSELNLSSLELGDSALYFCASSPRDYFPEQYFGPGTRLTVT.

The chain carries TRBV6-5 and TRBJ1-2, with 9 bases fitting TRBD1. The junction had 4 bases not matched to a gene; V was cut back by 6 bases and J by 2 bases. Germline CDR1 MNHEY, CDR2 SVGAGI. The CDR3 runs 14 residues. The CDR3 DNA reads TGTGCCAGCAGGCTAGGACAGGGGAACTATGGCTACACCTTC. Protein sequence: CASRLGQGNYGYTF.